Shown below are 11 T cell receptor beta chains from a single sample sequenced in a study of T cell responses to AZD1222 COVID-19 vaccine. The data were produced by immunoSEQ multiplex PCR, yet TCRdb's version contains in-frame clones alone and is incomplete. The table shows approximately 72,000 clones, with nearly 90% occurring only once. Sequencing used peripheral blood, obtained 28 days after the second AZD1222 dose. These receptors all stem from an adult who received the AZD1222 COVID-19 vaccine.

This chain joins TRBV24-1 and TRBJ2-7; D is uncertain. The V end was cut by 3 bases, the J end by 2 bases, with 10 bases between. Looked up from germline, CDR1 is KGHDR and CDR2 is SFDVKD. This CDR3 is 14 amino acids long. CDR3 protein: CATSDPTATYEQYF. Here the CDR3 DNA reads TGTGCCACCAGTGATCCTACCGCGACCTACGAGCAGTACTTC.

The chain has TRBV11-2 and TRBJ2-1; D perhaps matches TRBD2 (5 bases). In germline, CDR1 is SGHAT, CDR2 FQNNGV. V lost 3 bases to trimming and J lost 7 bases, with 10 bases between them. This CDR3 spans 13 amino acids. As DNA, the CDR3 is TGTGCCAGCAGCTTGAATAGCGTGAATGAGCAGTTCTTC. Amino acid sequence: CASSLNSVNEQFF.

V usage is TRBV7-7 and J usage is TRBJ2-1, with 13 nucleotides matching TRBD2. Trimming at V came to 5 bases and at J to 6 bases, leaving 7 bases not matched to a gene. Germline assignment: CDR1 SSHAT and CDR2 FNYEAQ (reference sequence). This CDR3 spans 16 amino acids. CDR3 nucleotides: TGTGCCAGCAGCCCCCTGGGACTAGCGGGGAGCAATGAGCAGTTCTTC. It translates to CASSPLGLAGSNEQFF.

V usage is TRBV11-2 and J usage is TRBJ2-5; 11 bases fit TRBD2. The V gene end was trimmed by 0 bases and the J gene end by 1 base; junction bases not matched to a gene: 4. In germline, CDR1 is SGHAT, CDR2 FQNNGV. This CDR3 has 17 residues. The CDR3 here is CASSLEMGTSGQETQYF. CDR3 nucleotide sequence: TGTGCCAGCAGCTTAGAGATGGGGACTAGCGGCCAAGAGACCCAGTACTTC. Supplemented by reference TRBV11-2 and TRBJ2-5, the full variable domain reads EAGVAQSPRYKIIEKRQSVAFWCNPISGHATLYWYQQILGQGPKLLIQFQNNGVVDDSQLPKDRFSAERLKGVDSTLKIQPAKLEDSAVYLCASSLEMGTSGQETQYFGPGTRLLVL.

V is TRBV14 and J is TRBJ1-1, with D unresolved. The CDR3 extends over 12 amino acids. From germline, CDR1 is SGHDN and CDR2 FVKESK. Trimming took off 0 bases at V and 11 bases at J, with 10 bases between the two ends. Here the CDR3 reads CASSQETLTAFF. CDR3 nucleotides: TGTGCCAGCAGCCAAGAGACTCTCACGGCTTTCTTT.

V is TRBV25-1 and J is TRBJ2-5; D is undetermined. There are 14 residues in the CDR3. Germline V gives CDR1 MGHDK, CDR2 SYGVNS. V lost 3 bases and J lost 4, with 12 bases in between. DNA of the CDR3: TGTGCCAGCAGTGATACCCTGGGCCGAGAGACCCAGTACTTC. Its protein is CASSDTLGRETQYF.

The chain joins TRBV14 to TRBJ1-1; D is ambiguous. The CDR3 spans 13 residues. CDR1 and CDR2 from the germline V gene are SGHDN and FVKESK. V was trimmed by 1 base and J by 1 base, leaving 4 bases between them. CDR3 in amino acids: CASSQVENTEAFF. The CDR3 nucleotides are TGTGCCAGCAGCCAAGTGGAGAACACTGAAGCTTTCTTT.

This clone was detected only once. The gene calls are TRBV10-1 and TRBJ2-7; 12 nucleotides line up with TRBD1. The CDR3 has 14 amino acids. J lost 5 bases, V lost 2 bases, and 1 base had no gene match. The germline V gene has CDR1 WNHNN and CDR2 SYGVQD (reference sequence). The CDR3 DNA reads TGCGCCAGCAGTGAGGGGACAGGGGGCGACGAGCAGTACTTC. It yields the protein CASSEGTGGDEQYF.

This chain connects TRBV3-1 (or the pseudogene TRBV3-2) to TRBJ2-7; 13 nucleotides line up with TRBD2. Trimming at V came to 0 bases and at J to 2 bases, leaving 4 bases not matched to a gene. This CDR3 spans 17 amino acids. Germline CDR1 and CDR2: LGHDT and YNNKEL (reference sequence). CDR3 protein: CASSQDQLAGGPYEQYF. CDR3 coding DNA: TGTGCCAGCAGCCAAGATCAACTAGCGGGAGGGCCCTACGAGCAGTACTTC.

The chain is built from TRBV7-8 and TRBJ2-5, with TRBD2 identical over 8 bases. There are 14 residues in the CDR3. CDR1 and CDR2 (germline): SGHVS, FQNEAQ. The V and J ends lost 2 bases and 4 bases, in that order; junction bases with no gene match: 3. The CDR3 reads CASSLTLAGETQYF. In DNA form, the CDR3 reads TGTGCCAGCAGCTTAACGCTAGCGGGAGAGACCCAGTACTTC.

The genes are TRBV4-3 and TRBJ2-5; D might be TRBD1 (6 bases). CDR3 length equals 14 residues. V was pared by 2 bases and J by 1 base, with 8 bases between. In germline, CDR1 is LGHNA, CDR2 YSLEER. CDR3 sequence (DNA): TGCGCCAGCAGCCAATCACAGGGCCAAGAGACCCAGTACTTC. This gives the protein CASSQSQGQETQYF.